One and the same sample provided the 11 T cell receptor beta chains below, sequenced in a study of identical twins. TCRdb itself ran the 5' RACE reads through MiXCR, one entry per CDR3 protein. The data show about 530,000 distinct CDR3 sequences, roughly 15% seen once. This sample also appeared in a second study, on yellow fever vaccine responses in identical twins.

The source material was CD4+ T cells sorted from blood. These receptors were obtained from a woman under 30 in good health.

The V and J genes are TRBV24-1 and TRBJ2-3; a weak D match, TRBD2 (5 bases). V lost 7 bases and J 7 bases, leaving 23 bases between the germline ends. There are 16 residues in the CDR3. From germline, CDR1 is KGHDR and CDR2 SFDVKD. The chain's CDR3 is CATSPRGLFEGNTQYF. The DNA for the CDR3 is TGTGCCACCAGCCCGAGAGGTCTCTTTGAGGGAAATACGCAGTATTTT.

The CDR3 DNA reads as TGTGCCAGCAGTGCGGAGGGGAGCGGGACCTACAATGAGCAGTTCTTC. Translating it yields CASSAEGSGTYNEQFF. This chain connects TRBV2 to TRBJ2-1; 7 nucleotides line up with TRBD2. The germline V gene encodes CDR1 SNHLY and CDR2 FYNNEI. V dropped 4 bases and J dropped 2; count of bases not matched to a gene: 8. The CDR3 runs 16 residues.

The chain couples TRBV7-8 to TRBJ2-7, with a possible D match to TRBD1 (6 bases). The CDR3 is made up of 14 amino acids. Germline values: CDR1 SGHVS, CDR2 FQNEAQ. V lost 4 bases and J 7 bases, leaving 17 bases between the germline ends. The CDR3 DNA follows: TGTGCCAGCAGCTCCGGACTGAAAGACAGGGAGCAGTACTTC. Translation gives CASSSGLKDREQYF.

The genes are TRBV6-1 and TRBJ2-1, with TRBD1 matching 12 bases. Losses at the gene ends were 6 bases for V and 3 bases for J; bases not matched to a gene: 9. From germline, CDR1 is MNHNS and CDR2 SASEGT. The CDR3 runs to 17 residues. The chain's CDR3 is CASRTGTGGGNYNEQFF. For the CDR3, the DNA is TGTGCCAGCAGAACCGGGACAGGGGGCGGGAACTACAATGAGCAGTTCTTC.

The chain employs TRBV5-1 and TRBJ2-2; TRBD1 matches at 9 bases. The V and J ends lost 4 bases and 5 bases, in that order; junction bases with no gene match: 12. The CDR3 covers 17 residues. Germline V lookup: CDR1 SGHRS, CDR2 YFSETQ. In DNA, the CDR3 is TGCGCCAGCAGCCCAAAACAGGGGGCTATGGGTACCGGGGAGCTGTTTTTT. This gives the protein CASSPKQGAMGTGELFF.

This clonotype was detected a few times. This chain uses TRBV2 with TRBJ2-4, with D possibly TRBD2 on 7 matching bases. With 7 bases removed from V and 0 bases from J, the gap between germline ends came to 16 bases. The CDR3 length is 16 residues. Germline V CDR1 and CDR2: SNHLY, FYNNEI. For the CDR3, the DNA is TGTGCCAGCACGGCGGGGGCGAGTTTAGCCAAAAACATTCAGTACTTC. This sequence encodes CASTAGASLAKNIQYF.

This clonotype was seen only a few times. The CDR3 sequence: CASSEESAASDEAFF. CDR3 in DNA: TGTGCCAGCAGTGAAGAAAGCGCGGCCAGCGATGAAGCTTTCTTT. The chain combines TRBV2 with TRBJ1-1, with unresolved D. Trimming shortened V by 1 base and J by 7 bases, and 16 bases separated the two germline ends. The CDR3 runs to 15 residues. The germline V gene has CDR1 SNHLY and CDR2 FYNNEI.

In this sample, this clonotype turned up a few times. The chain links TRBV20-1 to TRBJ2-1; 9 bases map to TRBD2. This CDR3 spans 12 amino acids. V shed 2 bases, J shed 10 bases, and the junction held 3 bases outside the gene matches. The germline V gene has CDR1 DFQATT and CDR2 SNEGSKA (reference sequence). The CDR3 here is CSARLAGKEQFF. The CDR3 DNA reads as TGCAGTGCTAGACTAGCGGGGAAAGAGCAGTTCTTC.

The chain couples TRBV7-9 to TRBJ1-5; 7 nucleotides match TRBD1. Germline assignment: CDR1 SEHNR and CDR2 FQNEAQ (reference sequence). CDR3 size: 15 residues. Unmatched junction bases numbered 7, after V lost 5 bases and J lost 3 bases. This chain's CDR3 is CASSPGTVVNQPQHF. The DNA of the CDR3 is TGTGCCAGCAGCCCCGGGACAGTAGTCAATCAGCCCCAGCATTTT.

This clonotype was observed a few times. The chain couples TRBV3-1 to TRBJ2-3, with 10 bases lining up with TRBD2. Trimming took 0 bases from V and 0 from J; bases not matched to a gene: 9. The germline gives CDR1 LGHDT, CDR2 YNNKEL (reference sequence). This CDR3 is 19 amino acids long. The CDR3 reads CASSQEVSGRAMSTDTQYF. CDR3 coding DNA: TGTGCCAGCAGCCAAGAAGTAAGCGGGAGGGCCATGAGCACAGATACGCAGTATTTT.

This clonotype has a count of ten or more. The chain couples TRBV29-1 to TRBJ2-2; 8 bases agree with TRBD1. Germline V gene lookup returns CDR1 SQVTM and CDR2 ANQGSEA. The CDR3 runs 12 residues. The V and J ends lost 6 bases and 5 bases, in that order; junction bases with no gene match: 2. CDR3 in amino acids: CSVGTGTGELFF. The DNA of the CDR3 is TGCAGCGTGGGGACAGGTACCGGGGAGCTGTTTTTT.